This paragraph covers one T cell receptor (beta chain) sequence. Source study methods: Amplifying reference gene primers gave estimates of nucleated cell counts. Generated by immunoSEQ multiplex PCR, the TCRdb table keeps only in-frame clones and is missing some. V, J and clone size were drawn from that table, and D and trimming were deduced from the DNA. Altogether about 45,000 clones are present, 90% being singletons, with the ten largest covering around 19%. The data were obtained in a study of blood T cell repertoires in COVID-19. Study details: From the United States, Italy and Spain came samples of acute and convalescent COVID-19. Sample material is recorded as cDNA or gDNA derived from T cells, B-cell-depleted T cells, or PBMCs.

The CDR3 loop spans 15 amino acids. Trimming took 4 bases from V and 0 from J, leaving 12 bases between them. In germline, CDR1 is SGHRS, CDR2 YFSETQ. The origin of this receptor is an older man with active COVID-19. The chain is built from TRBV5-1 and TRBJ2-3; tentative D call: TRBD2 (6 bases). Sequencing was done on a sample of peripheral blood. CDR3 bases: TGCGCCAGCAGCCCTAGCGTAACTAGCACAGATACGCAGTATTTT. Its translation: CASSPSVTSTDTQYF. Full variable domain (rest looked up from reference TRBV5-1 and TRBJ2-3): KAGVTQTPRYLIKTRGQQVTLSCSPISGHRSVSWYQQTPGQGLQFLFEYFSETQRNKGNFPGRFSGRQFSNSRSEMNVSTLELGDSALYLCASSPSVTSTDTQYFGPGTRLTVL.